This T cell receptor beta chain is from a study of chemoradiotherapy in HPV16-positive cancers (dated by TCRdb to the early 2020s). In the study overall: Using functional T-cell assays on cells from two HPV16-positive patients, the researchers defined candidate HPV-specific T-cell clones and common TCR motifs. The study set out to ask whether T-cell immunity against the HPV oncoproteins E6 and E7 changes over the course of chemoradiotherapy and whether that immunity affects survival. TCR repertoires from roughly 87 patients with HPV-related cancers were then used to track the candidate HPV-specific TCRs and motifs. Paper-wide results and their limitations: Expansion of candidate HPV-specific clones and E7-related TCR motifs was observed in the tumor microenvironment during treatment, whereas no such expansion was observed for non-HPV-specific T cells. The functional definition of HPV-specific T cells came from only a couple of HPV16-positive patients, and the survival association was reported for HPV16-positive patients. Improved recurrence-free survival in HPV16-positive patients was associated with expansion of HPV-responsive T cells during chemoradiotherapy.

Receptor libraries were prepared by the immunoSEQ multiplex PCR assay. Imported from immuneACCESS, the table was reduced by TCRdb to in-frame sequences with V and J called. These copies leave out some clones; in studies compared against another copy, an unresolved V gene accounts for under half, and the cause of the remainder is not known. The sample table lists 25,000 to 30,000 clones, more than 85% of them with a count of one. In total, the top ten clones hold 15% to 20% of the sample. Here V drops 5 bases and J drops 2 bases, and the junction holds 6 bases not matched to any gene. From the germline V gene, CDR1 is MNHNS and CDR2 is SASEGT. Its CDR3 holds 14 amino acids, cysteine through phenylalanine. Only CDR3 DNA remains: 42 bases, in frame from the first base. Because repertoires were sampled repeatedly during chemoradiotherapy, clonal expansion in the tumor microenvironment could be followed.

This clone was recorded once. No cognate antigen has been identified for it. It has no much larger one-base neighbor in the sample; base qualities were not kept. This sample comprised blood, obtained from a patient who underwent chemoradiotherapy. The chain employs TRBV6-1 and TRBJ2-7; the junction holds 7 bases that match TRBD1. This clonotype was obtained from a human donor with HPV-associated anogenital cancer. Here the CDR3 is given as CASSLNQGAYEQYF. The nucleotide sequence is given as TGTGCCAGCAGTCTAAACCAGGGGGCCTACGAGCAGTACTTC.